This T cell receptor beta chain was profiled in a study of blood T cell repertoires in COVID-19. V was shortened by 3 bases and J by 6 bases, with 12 bases between the two germline ends. This CDR3 is 14 amino acids long. Germline-derived CDR1 and CDR2 are WSHSY and SAAADI. TCRdb's table, derived via immunoSEQ multiplex PCR, lists solely in-frame clones and lacks some. Of some 300,000 clones listed, 70% to 90% are singletons. Specimen: peripheral blood. This chain links TRBV10-2 with TRBJ2-1; tentative D call: TRBD1 (6 bases). This receptor was identified in a woman aged 45-65 years with COVID-19, enrolled during active disease. In nucleotides, the CDR3 is TGCGCCAGCAGTGAAGGGGGAGCCCCCAATGAGCAGTTCTTC. Encoded protein: CASSEGGAPNEQFF.